This is a list of T cell receptor beta chains from one sample in a study of regulatory T cells in long-lasting Graves disease. TCRdb used MiXCR to reprocess the multiplex PCR reads, holding one entry per CDR3 protein. The sample yields approximately 250,000 distinct CDR3 sequences, about a sixth seen once. The sequencing used peripheral blood mononuclear cells (PBMCs), collected at new diagnosis, from a patient treated with antithyroid drugs. Every receptor here comes from a female donor with Graves disease. The CDR3 runs from the conserved cysteine through the conserved F or W. The order of the fields is V gene, D gene, J gene, clone size, CDR3 DNA, CDR3 protein. A D gene is named only where the DNA matches it firmly. Some rows have no size entry. The others give once, few or many, or a class for an expanded clone.

TRBV20-1	-	TRBJ2-3	many	TGCAGTGCTCCCAAAGCACAGCTAGGGGATACGCAGTATTTT	CSAPKAQLGDTQYF
TRBV3-1	TRBD1	TRBJ2-5	many	TGTGCCAGCAGCAACCGGGACAGGGGGGGGGAAGAGACCCAGTACTTC	CASSNRDRGGEETQYF
TRBV7-9	-	TRBJ2-7	few	TGTGCCAGCAGCTTAAACGTTCAACGGGGCGAGCAGTACTTC	CASSLNVQRGEQYF
TRBV2	TRBD2	TRBJ2-1	many	TGTGCCAGCAGACTAGCGGGAAGTGAGCAGTTCTTC	CASRLAGSEQFF
TRBV5-1	TRBD1	TRBJ2-1	many	TGCGCCAGCAGCTTGGAACAGGGGGCGAGATCAAATGAGCAGTTCTTC	CASSLEQGARSNEQFF
TRBV7-9	TRBD1	TRBJ1-1	few	TGTGCCAGGCCGACAGGGGGCCGCATGAACACTGAAGCTTTCTTT	CARPTGGRMNTEAFF
TRBV20-1	TRBD1	TRBJ2-1	-	TGCAGTGGGGGACAGGGATACAATGAGCAGTTCTTC	CSGGQGYNEQFF
TRBV25-1	-	TRBJ1-2	many	TGTGCCAGCAGTGAATGGTGGGGAGGCTACACCTTC	CASSEWWGGYTF
TRBV28	TRBD1	TRBJ2-5	-	TGTGCACTACAGGGGGCAGGGGAGACCCAGTACTTC	CALQGAGETQYF
TRBV20-1	TRBD1	TRBJ1-6	many	TGCAGTGCTAGGGACAGGTTTAATTCACCCCTCCACTTT	CSARDRFNSPLHF
TRBV5-1	-	TRBJ2-7	many	TGCGCCAGCAGCCCGAGGGGAGTGGACGAGCAGTACTTC	CASSPRGVDEQYF
TRBV2	-	TRBJ2-5	-	TGTGCCAGCAGTGGGGCAGGGGAGACCCAGTACTTC	CASSGAGETQYF
TRBV27	TRBD2	TRBJ2-7	-	TGTGCCAGCAGCACTGAACCCCAGAGGAGCGGGAGCTCCTACGAGCAGTACTTC	CASSTEPQRSGSSYEQYF
TRBV2	TRBD1	TRBJ1-4	many	TGTGCCAGCAGTGAAGACGTACAGGGGTCTGAAAAACTGTTTTTT	CASSEDVQGSEKLFF
TRBV2	TRBD1	TRBJ2-5	many	TGTGCCAGCAGTTCACAGGGGGCTGAGACCCAGTACTTC	CASSSQGAETQYF
TRBV11-2	-	TRBJ1-1	many	TGTGCCAGCAGCTTTGGAGGGATTGGGAGAGCTTTCTTT	CASSFGGIGRAFF
TRBV7-9	-	TRBJ2-6	many	TGTGCCAGCAGCCCAGGGGCTGGGGCCAACGTCCTGACTTTC	CASSPGAGANVLTF
TRBV3-1	-	TRBJ2-2	many	TGTGCCAGCAGCCAGGATCACTATGGTTCCGGGGAGCTGTTTTTT	CASSQDHYGSGELFF
TRBV10-3	TRBD1	TRBJ2-7	many	TGTGCCATCACCGGGACAGATGGCTACGAGCAGTACTTC	CAITGTDGYEQYF
TRBV12-3/TRBV12-4	TRBD1	TRBJ2-1	-	TGTGCCAGCAGAACCGGGACAGGGGATTGGAATGAGCAGTTCTTC	CASRTGTGDWNEQFF
TRBV11-2	TRBD2	TRBJ2-5	-	TGTGCCAGCAGCCCCAGCGGGAGGGCCATTGAGACCCAGTACTTC	CASSPSGRAIETQYF
TRBV19	TRBD1	TRBJ2-3	-	TGTGCCAGTAGTGCGGACAGGGGGACAGATACGCAGTATTTT	CASSADRGTDTQYF
TRBV11-3	-	TRBJ1-1	many	TGTGCCAGCAGCTTAGCTAGGGGGAACACTGAAGCTTTCTTT	CASSLARGNTEAFF
TRBV3-1	TRBD2	TRBJ2-2	many	TGTGCCAGCAGCCAAGGCGCGACTAGCGGGAGCCCCGGGGAGCTGTTTTTT	CASSQGATSGSPGELFF
TRBV29-1	TRBD1	TRBJ1-1	many	TGCAGCGTGGGAGACAGGGGGCGAGGGACTGAAGCTTTCTTT	CSVGDRGRGTEAFF
TRBV15	TRBD2	TRBJ2-1	many	TGTGCCACCAGCAAAGACCTAGCGGGAGGGCTTCAGTTCTTC	CATSKDLAGGLQFF
TRBV30	-	TRBJ2-7	many	TGTGCCTGGACAGGGCCCGGATACGAGCAGTACTTC	CAWTGPGYEQYF
TRBV18	TRBD1	TRBJ1-2	many	TGTGCCAGCTCATCCGGCACAGGGGGCGATGGCTACACCTTC	CASSSGTGGDGYTF
TRBV18	-	TRBJ2-2	many	TGTGCCAGCTCACCAGACAGAGGCGCCGGGGAGCTGTTTTTT	CASSPDRGAGELFF
TRBV7-9	-	TRBJ2-1	many	TGTGCCAGCAGCCCACAGACAGTGAATGAGCAGTTCTTC	CASSPQTVNEQFF
TRBV12-3/TRBV12-4	TRBD1	TRBJ2-2	once	TGTGCCAGCAGTCTCTGGACAGGCACCGGGGAGCTGTTTTTT	CASSLWTGTGELFF
TRBV12-3/TRBV12-4	TRBD2	TRBJ2-6	few	TGTGCCAGCAGTTTAGCCGCGGGCGGGAGGGGTTCTGGGGCCAACGTCCTGACTTTC	CASSLAAGGRGSGANVLTF
TRBV12-3/TRBV12-4	TRBD1	TRBJ2-3	many	TGTGCCAGCAGTATCCGACAGGGGAGCACAGATACGCAGTATTTT	CASSIRQGSTDTQYF
TRBV20-1	TRBD1	TRBJ1-5	many	TGCAGTGCTAGAGATCCTACAGGGGGGGTCAATCAGCCCCAGCATTTT	CSARDPTGGVNQPQHF
TRBV11-2	TRBD1	TRBJ2-7	many	TGTGCCAGCAGCTTAGTTAGTTGGGACAGGGGGCGCGAGCAGTACTTC	CASSLVSWDRGREQYF
TRBV6-5	TRBD1	TRBJ1-1	many	TGTGCCAGCAGTTACAGGGGGCGACAAGCTTTCTTT	CASSYRGRQAFF
TRBV18	TRBD1	TRBJ2-5	many	TGTGCCAGCTCACCACCGAGTACAGGGGGACGGGAGACCCAGTACTTC	CASSPPSTGGRETQYF
TRBV5-8	TRBD1	TRBJ1-1	many	TGTGCCAGCAGCCTAGACAGGGCTCGGGTTAGGCCTTCTGAAGCTTTCTTT	CASSLDRARVRPSEAFF
TRBV28	-	TRBJ2-7	many	TGTGCCAGCAGTGACGCCAGGGCCCGATCCGGACCAGGCTACGAGCAGTACTTC	CASSDARARSGPGYEQYF
TRBV29-1	TRBD2	TRBJ2-7	many	TGCAGCGTAACCCACGGACTAGGGACCTCCTACGAGCAGTACTTC	CSVTHGLGTSYEQYF
TRBV19	-	TRBJ1-1	-	TGTGCCAGTAGTATAAGGGGCGGGCGGAACACTGAAGCTTTCTTT	CASSIRGGRNTEAFF
TRBV19	TRBD1	TRBJ1-3	-	TGTGCCAGTAGCCCTCAGGGGGGTCTCTCTGGAAACACCATATATTTT	CASSPQGGLSGNTIYF
TRBV5-1	-	TRBJ1-5	few	TGCGCCAGCAGCTTTGGAGTAGGGAGTCAGCCCCAGCATTTT	CASSFGVGSQPQHF
TRBV27	-	TRBJ2-7	few	TGTGCCAGCAGTAACCGGGCCTTCTACGAGCAGTACTTC	CASSNRAFYEQYF
TRBV2	TRBD2	TRBJ2-1	many	TGTGCCAGCTCTCGGCGGGAGGGAGGGTACAATGAGCAGTTCTTC	CASSRREGGYNEQFF
TRBV20-1	TRBD2	TRBJ2-3	once	TGCAGTGCTTCGACTAGCGGGAGAACAGATACGCAGTATTTT	CSASTSGRTDTQYF
TRBV6-1	-	TRBJ2-7	many	TGTGCCAGCAGAAACCCCACGGGTAGGGGACCCCCCTACGAGCAGTACTTC	CASRNPTGRGPPYEQYF
TRBV29-1	TRBD2	TRBJ2-3	many	TGCAGCGTTGGCCTAGCGGGAACAGATACGCAGTATTTT	CSVGLAGTDTQYF